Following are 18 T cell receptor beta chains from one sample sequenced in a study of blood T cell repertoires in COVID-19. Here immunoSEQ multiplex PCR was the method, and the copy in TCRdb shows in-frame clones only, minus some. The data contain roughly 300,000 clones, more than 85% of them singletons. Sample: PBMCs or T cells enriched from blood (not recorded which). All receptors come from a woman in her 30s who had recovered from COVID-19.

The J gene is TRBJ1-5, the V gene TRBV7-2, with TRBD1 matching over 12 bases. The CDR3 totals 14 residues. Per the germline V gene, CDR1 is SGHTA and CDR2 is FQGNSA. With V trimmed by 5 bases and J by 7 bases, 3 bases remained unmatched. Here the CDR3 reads CASSAGTGGQPQHF. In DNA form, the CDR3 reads TGTGCCAGCAGCGCAGGGACAGGGGGCCAGCCCCAGCATTTT.

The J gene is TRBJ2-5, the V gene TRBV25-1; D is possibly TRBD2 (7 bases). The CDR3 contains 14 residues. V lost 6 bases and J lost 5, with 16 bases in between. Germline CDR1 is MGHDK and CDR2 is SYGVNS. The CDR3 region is CASSRGAGWETQYF. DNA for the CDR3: TGTGCCAGCAGCCGGGGGGCAGGATGGGAGACCCAGTACTTC.

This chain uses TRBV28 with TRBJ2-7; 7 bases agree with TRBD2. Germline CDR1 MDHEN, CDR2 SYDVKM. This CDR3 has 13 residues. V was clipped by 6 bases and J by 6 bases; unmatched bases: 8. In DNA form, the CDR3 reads TGTGCCAGCAGCTGGGGGGGAGTACCCGAGCAGTACTTC. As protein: CASSWGGVPEQYF.

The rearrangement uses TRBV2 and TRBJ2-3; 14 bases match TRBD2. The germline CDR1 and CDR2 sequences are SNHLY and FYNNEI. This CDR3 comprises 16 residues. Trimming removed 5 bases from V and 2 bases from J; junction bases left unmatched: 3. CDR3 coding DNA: TGTGCCAGCAGTAGGACTAGCGGGGGGTTCACAGATACGCAGTATTTT. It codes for CASSRTSGGFTDTQYF.

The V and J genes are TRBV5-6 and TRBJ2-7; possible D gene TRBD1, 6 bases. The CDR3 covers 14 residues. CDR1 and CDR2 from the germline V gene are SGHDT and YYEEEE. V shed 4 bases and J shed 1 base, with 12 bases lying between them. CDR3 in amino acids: CASSPLDSSYEQYF. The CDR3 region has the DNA TGTGCCAGCAGCCCATTGGACAGTTCCTACGAGCAGTACTTC.

CDR3 in DNA: TGTGCCAGCAGCTGGGCAGGGGTCGAGGAGACCCAGTACTTC. This gives the protein CASSWAGVEETQYF. The gene calls are TRBV5-6 and TRBJ2-5; TRBD1 might be the D (6 bases). Trimming pared 3 bases from V and 5 bases from J, leaving 14 bases between. The germline V gene has CDR1 SGHDT and CDR2 YYEEEE. This CDR3 spans 14 amino acids.

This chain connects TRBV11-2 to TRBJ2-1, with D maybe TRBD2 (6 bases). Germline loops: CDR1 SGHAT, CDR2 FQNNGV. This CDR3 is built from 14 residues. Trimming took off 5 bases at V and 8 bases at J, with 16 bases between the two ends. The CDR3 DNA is TGTGCCAGCAGCCTGGCGGGACCGTCAGATGAGCAGTTCTTC. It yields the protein CASSLAGPSDEQFF.

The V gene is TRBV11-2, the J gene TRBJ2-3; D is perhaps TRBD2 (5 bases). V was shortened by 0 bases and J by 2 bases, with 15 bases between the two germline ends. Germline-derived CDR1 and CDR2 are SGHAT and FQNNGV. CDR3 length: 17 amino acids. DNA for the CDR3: TGTGCCAGCAGCTTAGATGAGTGGAGGCCGAACACAGATACGCAGTATTTT. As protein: CASSLDEWRPNTDTQYF.

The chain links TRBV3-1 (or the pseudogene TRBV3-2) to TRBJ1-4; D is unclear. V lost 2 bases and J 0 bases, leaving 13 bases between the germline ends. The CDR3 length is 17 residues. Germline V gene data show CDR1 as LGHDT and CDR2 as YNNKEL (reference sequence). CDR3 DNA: TGTGCCAGCAGCCAATCAGGAACATCGGCAACTAATGAAAAACTGTTTTTT. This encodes CASSQSGTSATNEKLFF.

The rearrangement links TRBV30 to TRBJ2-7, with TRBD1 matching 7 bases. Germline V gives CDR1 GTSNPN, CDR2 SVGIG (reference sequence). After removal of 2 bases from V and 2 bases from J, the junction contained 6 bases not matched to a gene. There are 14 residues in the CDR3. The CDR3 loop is CAWSLQGNPYEQYF. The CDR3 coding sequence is TGTGCCTGGAGTCTACAGGGGAATCCCTACGAGCAGTACTTC.

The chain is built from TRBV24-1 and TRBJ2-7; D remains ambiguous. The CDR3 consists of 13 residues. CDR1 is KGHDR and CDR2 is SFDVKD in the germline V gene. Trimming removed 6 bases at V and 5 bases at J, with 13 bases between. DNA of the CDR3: TGTGCCACCAGTCAGTCAGCGCTAAACGAGCAGTACTTC. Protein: CATSQSALNEQYF.

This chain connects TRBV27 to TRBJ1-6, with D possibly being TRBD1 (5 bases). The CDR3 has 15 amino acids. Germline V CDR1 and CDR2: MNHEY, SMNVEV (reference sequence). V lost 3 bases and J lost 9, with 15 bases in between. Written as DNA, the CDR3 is TGTGCCAGCAGTTTTCAGGGTTCGTTAGGTTCACCCCTCCACTTT. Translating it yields CASSFQGSLGSPLHF.

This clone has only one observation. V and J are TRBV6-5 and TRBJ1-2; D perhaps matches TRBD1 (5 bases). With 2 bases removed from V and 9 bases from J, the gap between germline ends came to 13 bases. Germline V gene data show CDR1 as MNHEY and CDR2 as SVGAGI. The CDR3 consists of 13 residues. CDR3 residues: CASSYPGGLSYTF. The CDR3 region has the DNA TGTGCCAGCAGTTACCCTGGGGGGTTGAGCTACACCTTC.

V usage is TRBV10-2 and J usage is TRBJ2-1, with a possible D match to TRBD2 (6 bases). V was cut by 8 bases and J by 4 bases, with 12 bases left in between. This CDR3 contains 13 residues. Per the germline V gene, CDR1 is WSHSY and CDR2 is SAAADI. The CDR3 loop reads CASGGVAYNEQFF. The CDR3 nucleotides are TGCGCCAGCGGCGGGGTTGCTTACAATGAGCAGTTCTTC.

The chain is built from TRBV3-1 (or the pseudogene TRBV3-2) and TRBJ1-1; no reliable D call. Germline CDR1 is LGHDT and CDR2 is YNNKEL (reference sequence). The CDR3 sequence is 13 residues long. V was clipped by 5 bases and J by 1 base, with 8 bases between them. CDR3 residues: CASSSPGNTEAFF. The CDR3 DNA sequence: TGTGCCAGCAGCTCACCGGGGAACACTGAAGCTTTCTTT.

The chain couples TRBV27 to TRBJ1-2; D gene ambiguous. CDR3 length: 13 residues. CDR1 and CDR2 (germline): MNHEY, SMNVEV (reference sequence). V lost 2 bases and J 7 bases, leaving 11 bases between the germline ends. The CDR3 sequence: CASSLTWETGYTF. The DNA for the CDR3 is TGTGCCAGCAGTTTAACCTGGGAGACTGGCTACACCTTC.

CDR3 sequence reads: CASSVVSNEQFF. The CDR3 region has the DNA TGTGCCAGCAGCGTAGTTAGCAATGAGCAGTTCTTC. The chain links TRBV9 to TRBJ2-1; D gene ambiguous. V was cut by 0 bases and J by 6 bases, with 4 bases left in between. This CDR3 spans 12 amino acids. Germline assignment: CDR1 SGDLS and CDR2 YYNGEE. Using reference TRBV9 and TRBJ2-1 for the parts outside the CDR3, the full variable domain is DSGVTQTPKHLITATGQRVTLRCSPRSGDLSVYWYQQSLDQGLQFLIQYYNGEERAKGNILERFSAQQFPDLHSELNLSSLELGDSALYFCASSVVSNEQFFGPGTRLTVL.

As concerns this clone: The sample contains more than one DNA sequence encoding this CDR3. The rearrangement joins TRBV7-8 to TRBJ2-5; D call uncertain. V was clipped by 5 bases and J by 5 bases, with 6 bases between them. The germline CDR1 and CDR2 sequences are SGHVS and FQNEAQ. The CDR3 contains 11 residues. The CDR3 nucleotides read TGTGCCAGCAGCCCCGGGGAGACCCAGTACTTC. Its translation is CASSPGETQYF.